This TCR beta chain was documented in a study of shared clonotypes between healthy human individuals. This clone was detected once. Germline CDR1 is SEHNR and CDR2 is FQNEAQ (reference sequence). The CDR3 is 17 residues long. V trimming: 1 base; J trimming: 1 base; junction bases outside the gene matches: 10. The assay was immunoSEQ multiplex PCR, and TCRdb's table has in-frame clones only and misses some. The sample has a few million clones; just over 90% are singletons. The chain couples TRBV7-9 to TRBJ2-7, with 7 bases identical to TRBD2. The sample comprised naive CD4+ T cells from PBMCs. The subset denotes: CD45RA+ positively selected. The source of this sequence is a young man in good health. Some clones in this sample may be carry-over from other donors' samples. As DNA, the CDR3 is TGTGCCAGCAGCTTAGTAGTCCTGGCGGGAGAGTCCTACGAGCAGTACTTC. This codes for CASSLVVLAGESYEQYF.